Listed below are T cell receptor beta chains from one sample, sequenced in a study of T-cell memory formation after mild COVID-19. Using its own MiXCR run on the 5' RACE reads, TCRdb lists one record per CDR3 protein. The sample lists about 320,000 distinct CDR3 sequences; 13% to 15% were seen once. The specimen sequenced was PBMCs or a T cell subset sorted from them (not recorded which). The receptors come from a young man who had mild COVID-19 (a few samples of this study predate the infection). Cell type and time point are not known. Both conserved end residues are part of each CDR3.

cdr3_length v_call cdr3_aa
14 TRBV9 CATRCDSPYNEQFF
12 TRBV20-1 CSVPVAKNIQYF
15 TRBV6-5 CASRGTVPQDYGYTF
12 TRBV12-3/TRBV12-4 CATGLVPETQYF
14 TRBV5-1 CASSLAAGGDEQFF
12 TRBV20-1 CSAREPSYGYTF
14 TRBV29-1 CSVEADETHYGYTF
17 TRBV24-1 CATSDPGLAGSHSEQYF
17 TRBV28 CASSFGRKAGNTDTQYF
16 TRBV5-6 CASSSLLTEYAYGYTF
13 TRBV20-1 CSARGWRTGELFF
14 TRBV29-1 CSALAGGPSDTQYF
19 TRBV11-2 CASSLGTGGVRFTNTEAFF
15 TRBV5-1 CASSLERTSTDTQYF
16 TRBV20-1 CSARGLAGGTQETQYF
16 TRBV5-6 CASSAPGQAINYGYTF
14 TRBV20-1 CSARGWQPNEKLFF
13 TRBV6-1 CASSNRGAFGYTF
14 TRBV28 CASRPTGGSEKLFF
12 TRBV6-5 CASSPLGDEQYF
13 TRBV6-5 CASGWTGGNEQYF
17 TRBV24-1 CATSDFLTGMNTGELFF
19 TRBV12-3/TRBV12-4 CASSSSDRGIRVSYNEQFF
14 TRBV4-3 CASSQDFQGWGYTF
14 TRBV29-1 CSVDGTDLLETQYF
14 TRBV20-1 CSARDFAKKNIQYF
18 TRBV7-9 CASSLGVGPTSGANVLTF
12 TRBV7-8 CASSSDREVYTF
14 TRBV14 CASSQGDGGETQYF
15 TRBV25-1 CASSAAGGGPREQYF
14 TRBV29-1 CSGTTSWGADTQYF
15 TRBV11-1 CASSVQGYYTGELFF
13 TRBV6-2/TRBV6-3 CASSPQASWEQFF
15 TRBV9 CASSVEQGPVNGYTF
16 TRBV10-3 CAISDAGTMISNEQFF
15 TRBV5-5 CASSPGTGLYNEQFF
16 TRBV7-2 CASRPGPLTSYNEQFF
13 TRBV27 CASRPTRQLEAFF
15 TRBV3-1 CASSQGVGGAAEQFF
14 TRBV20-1 CSAPGQGNTDTQYF
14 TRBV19 CASSMGTGNTEAFF
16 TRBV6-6 CASTPNLLAGTDTQYF
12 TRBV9 CASSVWGYEQFF
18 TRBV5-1 CASSLLAGGPGSYNEQFF
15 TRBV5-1 CASSGDGTAEETQYF
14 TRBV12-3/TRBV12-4 CASSHRTGVDEQYF
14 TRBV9 CASSGTGSREKLFF
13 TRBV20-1 CSAMVSSVNGYTF
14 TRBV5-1 CASSLAGAHTEAFF
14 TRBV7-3 CASSLRGGTDTQYF
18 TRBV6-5 CASSPLGPGDTVVHGYTF
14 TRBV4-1 CASSSTVPVNEQFF
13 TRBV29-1 CSASPGEDYGYTF
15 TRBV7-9 CASSSNRGLYNEQFF
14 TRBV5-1 CASSLETGRTEAFF
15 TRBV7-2 CASSATSGVQETQYF
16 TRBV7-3 CASSFPAGTGANVLTF
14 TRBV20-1 CSATPTGRNQPQHF